This is a list of T cell receptor beta chains from one sample in a study of blood T cell repertoires in COVID-19. TCRdb keeps only in-frame clones here, not all; method: immunoSEQ multiplex PCR. The table has some 67,000 clones, about 83% seen once. The material sequenced was peripheral blood. These TCRs come from a woman aged 80 or over with acute or convalescent COVID-19. Both conserved end residues are part of each CDR3. Fields, in order: J gene, clone size, V gene, D gene, CDR3 DNA, CDR3 protein. D genes are given only for firm matches. Expanded clones are given a class, and other clones once, few, many or no size at all.

TRBJ2-3,.,TRBV20-1,.,TGCAGTGCTAGTAGGGGGGGGACCACAGATACGCAGTATTTT,CSASRGGTTDTQYF
TRBJ1-1,.,TRBV18,.,TGTGCCAGCTCACCAACGGGGGGTATCACTGAAGCTTTCTTT,CASSPTGGITEAFF
TRBJ2-1,.,TRBV3-1/TRBV3-2,TRBD2,TGTGCCAGCAGCCAAGATATTACTAGCGACCACAATGAGCAGTTCTTC,CASSQDITSDHNEQFF
TRBJ1-4,.,TRBV7-7,TRBD1,TGTGCCAGCAGATCCGTCCGGGACAGGTTTAAAAAACTGTTTTTT,CASRSVRDRFKKLFF
TRBJ1-5,.,TRBV7-2,.,TGTGCCAGCAGTCCCGGCCAGGTCGATCAGCCCCAGCATTTT,CASSPGQVDQPQHF
TRBJ1-4,once,TRBV5-1,TRBD1,TGCGCCAGCGGCCTAGACAGGGGCTATAGTAATGAAAAACTGTTTTTT,CASGLDRGYSNEKLFF
TRBJ2-5,.,TRBV7-2,TRBD2,TGTGCCAGCAGCTTAGCGACTAGCGGGTTTGAGACCCAGTACTTC,CASSLATSGFETQYF
TRBJ2-3,.,TRBV10-2,TRBD1,TGCGCCAGCAGCTCCGACAGGGGGGCTACGCAGTATTTT,CASSSDRGATQYF
TRBJ2-4,.,TRBV19,TRBD1,TGTGCCAGTAGCAGGACAGGGGACGGCATTCAGTACTTC,CASSRTGDGIQYF
TRBJ1-2,once,TRBV5-4,.,TGTGCCAGCAGCTTGAGGGGCAACTATGGCTACACCTTC,CASSLRGNYGYTF
TRBJ2-3,.,TRBV27,TRBD2,TGTGCCAGCAGTCCGAGAAGGACTAGCGGGACCACAGATACGCAGTATTTT,CASSPRRTSGTTDTQYF
TRBJ2-6,.,TRBV6-6,TRBD2,TGTGCCAGCAGTCCACAAGCGGGGGGTCCCTCTGGGGCCAACGTCCTGACTTTC,CASSPQAGGPSGANVLTF
TRBJ2-7,.,TRBV2,TRBD1,TGTGCCTTACGGGCAGGGGGCCACTACGAGCAGTACTTC,CALRAGGHYEQYF
TRBJ2-1,.,TRBV9,TRBD2,TGTGCCAGCAGCGCGACTAGCGGGGGTGGTGAGCAGTTCTTC,CASSATSGGGEQFF
TRBJ2-3,.,TRBV28,.,TGTGCCAGCAGCGGAACAAGGGGATTCGGGACAGATACGCAGTATTTT,CASSGTRGFGTDTQYF
TRBJ1-2,.,TRBV2,TRBD1,TGTGCCAGCAAGACCGCAGGGACAGGGGCTAACTATGGCTACACCTTC,CASKTAGTGANYGYTF